This T cell receptor beta chain is from a study of T-cell reconstitution after alpha-beta-depleted transplantation in children. V shed 4 bases, J shed 2 bases, and the junction held 1 base outside the gene matches. CDR3 length equals 14 residues. Per germline, CDR1 LGHNA and CDR2 YNFKEQ. TCRbeta library construction was performed incorporating unique molecular identifiers. TCRdb processed the PCR reads anew with MiXCR; each CDR3 protein has one entry. The repertoire holds around 50,000 distinct CDR3 sequences, with roughly 52% as singletons. This clonotype has a handful of counts. The V gene is TRBV4-2, the J gene TRBJ2-7, with 11 bases aligning to TRBD2. The source was peripheral blood, collected before TCRalphabeta/CD19-depleted stem cell transplant. The origin of this receptor is a boy under two years old with SCID, due to receive a stem cell transplant. The CDR3 DNA is TGTGCCAGCAGCCGTAGCGGGGGGGCCTACGAGCAGTACTTC. Its protein product is CASSRSGGAYEQYF.